These T cell receptor beta chains were read from a single sample in a study of blood T cell repertoires in COVID-19. Sequencing used immunoSEQ multiplex PCR; TCRdb keeps in-frame clones, though not all of them. The table records 110,000 to 150,000 clones, 78% of them present only once. The material sequenced was PBMCs or T cells enriched from blood (not recorded which). Receptor source: a woman aged 45-65 years who had recovered from COVID-19. Each CDR3 is given with its conserved first and last residue. Fields, in order: D gene, V gene, clone size, J gene, CDR3 DNA, CDR3 protein. A D gene is named only where the DNA matches it firmly. Only some rows state a clone size, as once, few, many or a class for expanded clones.

>-|TRBV4-1|-|TRBJ2-1
TGCGCCAGCAGCCCCCGGCAGGGTTACAATGAGCAGTTCTTC
CASSPRQGYNEQFF
>TRBD2|TRBV6-4|-|TRBJ2-3
TGTGCCAGCAGTGACAGCGGGGGGGGCGCAGATACGCAGTATTTT
CASSDSGGGADTQYF
>-|TRBV6-5|-|TRBJ1-1
TGTGCCAGCAGTTCTCGCAGAAACACTGAAGCTTTCTTT
CASSSRRNTEAFF
>TRBD1|TRBV11-3|-|TRBJ1-1
TGTGCCAGCAGCCGGACAGGGGCTTCCGAAGCTTTCTTT
CASSRTGASEAFF
>-|TRBV20-1|-|TRBJ2-4
TGCAGTGCCGGGACTCCCAGGGATCAGTACTTC
CSAGTPRDQYF
>TRBD1|TRBV6-5|once|TRBJ1-5
TGTGCCAGCAGTTACTCGGGGTGGGGACAGAATCAGCCCCAGCATTTT
CASSYSGWGQNQPQHF
>-|TRBV2|-|TRBJ2-7
TGTGCCAGCAGTGAGGGGACTGCCTACGAGCAGTACTTC
CASSEGTAYEQYF
>-|TRBV24-1|-|TRBJ1-5
TGTGCCACCAGTGATATCACAGAGAATCAGCCCCAGCATTTT
CATSDITENQPQHF
>-|TRBV19|once|TRBJ2-2
TGTGCCGGGTCCCCGGGTTTTAACACCGGGGAGCTGTTTTTT
CAGSPGFNTGELFF
>-|TRBV18|-|TRBJ1-2
TGTGCCAGCTCACCGTCTTCGGAGGATGGTGGCTACACCTTC
CASSPSSEDGGYTF
>-|TRBV5-1|-|TRBJ2-6
TGCGCCAGCAGTTCGGTCGCTCTGGGGGCCAACGTCCTGACTTTC
CASSSVALGANVLTF
>TRBD2|TRBV7-2|-|TRBJ2-1
TGTGCCAGCAGCCCCGTAGCGGGGGGGCTCGACAATGAGCAGTTCTTC
CASSPVAGGLDNEQFF
>-|TRBV5-1|-|TRBJ2-2
TGCGCCAGCAGCTCAGGGGATATTCCCGGGGAGCTGTTTTTT
CASSSGDIPGELFF
>-|TRBV9|-|TRBJ1-5
TGTGCCAGCAGCGTAGGGGTCGGAGATCAGCCCCAGCATTTT
CASSVGVGDQPQHF
>TRBD2|TRBV29-1|-|TRBJ2-6
TGCAGCGTTGTGGGAGGGCACTCTGGGGCCAACGTCCTGACTTTC
CSVVGGHSGANVLTF
>TRBD1|TRBV9|-|TRBJ2-2
TGTGCCAGCAGGAGACAGGGGTACGGGGAGCTGTTTTTT
CASRRQGYGELFF
>-|TRBV5-5|-|TRBJ1-3
TGTGCCAGCAGCTTGCAAGGGGCCTTATCTGGAAACACCATATATTTT
CASSLQGALSGNTIYF
>-|TRBV5-4|-|TRBJ2-1
TGTGCCAGCACTCTAGGGGGACCCTCCTACAATGAGCAGTTCTTC
CASTLGGPSYNEQFF
>-|TRBV19|-|TRBJ2-5
TGTGCCAGTAGTACCTCCCCGACAGACTACCAAGAGACCCAGTACTTC
CASSTSPTDYQETQYF
>-|TRBV19|few|TRBJ2-5
TGTGCCAGTAGTAGAGGGGGTCAAGAGACCCAGTACTTC
CASSRGGQETQYF